Following are 16 T cell receptor beta chains from one sample sequenced in a study of blood T cell repertoires in COVID-19. Profiling relied on immunoSEQ multiplex PCR, and the TCRdb table lists in-frame clones only, not all of them. The table has a few hundred thousand clones, around nine tenths seen once. The specimen sequenced was PBMCs or T cells enriched from blood (not recorded which). These receptor sequences come from a woman between 40 and 55 years old who had recovered from COVID-19.

The chain links TRBV11-2 to TRBJ2-5; no clear D gene. There are 13 residues in the CDR3. Trimming removed 5 bases from V and 4 bases from J, with 11 bases in between. Germline V gives CDR1 SGHAT, CDR2 FQNNGV. Here the CDR3 reads CASSPRLLETQYF. In DNA, the CDR3 is TGTGCCAGCAGCCCCCGGTTGCTAGAGACCCAGTACTTC.

This clone was counted once. V usage is TRBV7-2 and J usage is TRBJ1-4; 10 nucleotides match TRBD1. The CDR3 runs to 15 residues. Germline V lookup: CDR1 SGHTA, CDR2 FQGNSA. J lost 8 bases, V lost 3 bases, and 6 bases had no gene match. CDR3 in amino acids: CASSFDRGQGEKLFF. In nucleotides, the CDR3 is TGTGCCAGCAGCTTCGACAGGGGGCAAGGAGAAAAACTGTTTTTT.

The chain joins TRBV11-3 to TRBJ2-7; weak D call: TRBD2 (5 bases). Germline CDR1 SGHNT, CDR2 YENEEA. The CDR3 extends over 12 amino acids. Trimming removed 5 bases from V and 6 bases from J, with 11 bases in between. In DNA, the CDR3 is TGTGCCAGCAGCAAGGCTAGCTTCGAGCAGTACTTC. Its translation is CASSKASFEQYF.

CDR3 in amino acids: CASMSGTNYGYTF. The CDR3 nucleotides read TGTGCCAGCATGTCGGGGACTAACTATGGCTACACCTTC. The chain employs TRBV28 and TRBJ1-2; D uncertain. Germline lookup yields CDR1 MDHEN and CDR2 SYDVKM. The CDR3 totals 13 residues. The V gene lost 7 bases and the J gene lost 0 bases, with 9 bases spanning the gap.

The chain links TRBV27 to TRBJ2-7; 10 nucleotides match TRBD2. The CDR3 extends over 14 amino acids. Germline V gene data show CDR1 as MNHEY and CDR2 as SMNVEV (reference sequence). V was clipped by 5 bases and J by 2 bases; unmatched bases: 3. In DNA, the CDR3 is TGTGCCAGCAGTCCTGGGACTAGCGCCTACGAGCAGTACTTC. Protein product: CASSPGTSAYEQYF.

This clone was seen only once. The V call is TRBV25-1, the J call TRBJ1-2; 11 nucleotides line up with TRBD1. Unmatched junction bases numbered 5, after V lost 7 bases and J lost 1 base. The CDR3 contains 15 residues. CDR1 is MGHDK and CDR2 is SYGVNS in the germline V gene. The DNA for the CDR3 is TGTGCCAGCACTCGGACAGGGGGCGGTAACTATGGCTACACCTTC. Translation gives CASTRTGGGNYGYTF.

The rearrangement joins TRBV19 to TRBJ1-2; 10 nucleotides agree with TRBD1. CDR1 is LNHDA and CDR2 is SQIVND in the germline V gene (reference sequence). CDR3 length: 14 amino acids. Unmatched junction bases numbered 10, after V lost 7 bases and J lost 8 bases. CDR3 sequence: CASTPDRGRSGYTF. In DNA, the CDR3 is TGTGCCAGTACTCCAGACAGGGGGCGAAGCGGCTACACCTTC.

V is TRBV28 and J is TRBJ1-4; TRBD1 might be the D (6 bases). V was pared by 2 bases and J by 0 bases, with 7 bases between. CDR3 length equals 15 residues. Germline values: CDR1 MDHEN, CDR2 SYDVKM. Here the CDR3 DNA reads TGTGCCAGCAGTTTAAGGACAGCAACTAATGAAAAACTGTTTTTT. Its protein product is CASSLRTATNEKLFF.

The V and J genes are TRBV6-4 and TRBJ2-1, with 11 bases identical to TRBD2. V dropped 6 bases and J dropped 7; count of bases not matched to a gene: 8. This CDR3 spans 15 amino acids. Germline V gene sequence: CDR1 MRHNA, CDR2 SNTAGT. The CDR3 DNA reads TGTGCCAGCAGCCTGGGACTAGCGGAGTCGAATGAGCAGTTCTTC. Translation: CASSLGLAESNEQFF.

As DNA, the CDR3 is TGTGCCAGCAGTTTAGGGCTAGCGGGGGCTGGGGGTTACAATGAGCAGTTCTTC. This codes for CASSLGLAGAGGYNEQFF. The rearrangement uses TRBV27 and TRBJ2-1; 10 bases line up with TRBD2. V lost 2 bases, J lost 4 bases, and 11 bases stayed unmatched. The CDR3 is 18 residues long. CDR1 is MNHEY and CDR2 is SMNVEV in the germline V gene (reference sequence).

This clone was detected a few times. The chain recombines TRBV29-1 with TRBJ2-1; tentatively, D is TRBD2 (6 bases). This CDR3 contains 17 residues. The V and J ends lost 6 bases and 1 base respectively, with 22 bases between them. CDR1 and CDR2 from the germline V gene are SQVTM and ANQGSEA. The CDR3 reads CSVLSLPPGRSYNEQFF. The CDR3 nucleotides read TGCAGCGTCCTATCACTCCCCCCTGGGAGGTCCTACAATGAGCAGTTCTTC.

This chain joins TRBV7-9 and TRBJ2-5; 7 bases line up with TRBD1. Germline V gene data show CDR1 as SEHNR and CDR2 as FQNEAQ (reference sequence). V shed 4 bases, J shed 2 bases, and the junction held 7 bases outside the gene matches. This CDR3 has 15 amino acids. The CDR3: CASSYSTGRQETQYF. In DNA form, the CDR3 reads TGTGCCAGCAGCTATTCGACAGGGCGTCAAGAGACCCAGTACTTC.

This clone is a singleton in its sample. The rearrangement uses TRBV9 and TRBJ2-3, with TRBD2 identical over 11 bases. The CDR3 has 14 amino acids. In germline, CDR1 is SGDLS, CDR2 YYNGEE. The ends lost 5 bases at V and 6 bases at J; junction bases unmatched: 5. CDR3 in DNA: TGTGCCAGCAGGGGGACTAGCGGCTCGGATACGCAGTATTTT. Protein sequence: CASRGTSGSDTQYF.

V gene TRBV11-1 combines with J gene TRBJ1-1; D possibly corresponds to TRBD1 (6 bases). The CDR3 loop spans 13 amino acids. V lost 6 bases to trimming and J lost 1 base, with 9 bases between them. Germline CDR1 reads SGHAT; CDR2 reads FQDESV (reference sequence). The CDR3 here is CASRKTGNTEAFF. DNA for the CDR3: TGTGCCAGCAGAAAGACAGGGAACACTGAAGCTTTCTTT.

The chain couples TRBV18 to TRBJ2-7; D remains ambiguous. Germline V gene lookup returns CDR1 KGHSH and CDR2 LQKENI. Trimming took off 4 bases at V and 4 bases at J, with 14 bases between the two ends. This CDR3 contains 14 residues. The CDR3 reads CASSQRPGLYEQYF. The DNA of the CDR3 is TGTGCCAGCTCACAGAGACCGGGTCTATACGAGCAGTACTTC.

The chain links TRBV24-1 to TRBJ1-5, with 9 nucleotides matching TRBD1. Germline V gene sequence: CDR1 KGHDR, CDR2 SFDVKD. Losses at the gene ends were 3 bases for V and 4 bases for J; bases not matched to a gene: 3. CDR3 length: 15 amino acids. Here the CDR3 reads CATSDRDRANQPQHF. CDR3 sequence (DNA): TGTGCCACCAGTGATCGGGACAGGGCTAATCAGCCCCAGCATTTT.